These 19 T cell receptor beta chains were sequenced from one sample in a study of cytomegalovirus exposure and HLA in healthy donors. This PCR relied on a set of 60 Vbeta primers and 13 Jbeta primers. Only in-frame clones appear in the TCRdb table, and some are missing; sequencing was by immunoSEQ multiplex PCR. The sample lists around 190,000 clones, 75% to 90% seen once, with approximately 0.31% in the top ten. The sample consisted of PBMCs. These receptors all come from a woman in her 30s in good health and CMV-seronegative.

This chain uses TRBV2 with TRBJ2-4, with 7 bases matching TRBD2. Germline lookup yields CDR1 SNHLY and CDR2 FYNNEI. The CDR3 is 14 residues long. J gave up 6 bases and V 3 bases, and 5 bases lay outside the gene matches. CDR3 bases: TGTGCCAGCAGTGACGGGCTAGCGGCAAACATTCAGTACTTC. Amino acid sequence: CASSDGLAANIQYF.

The rearrangement joins TRBV5-8 to TRBJ2-1, with TRBD2 matching over 8 bases. Germline V gene lookup returns CDR1 SGHTS and CDR2 YDEGEE. J was trimmed by 9 bases and V by 0 bases; bases with no gene match: 8. The CDR3 spans 15 residues. The CDR3 sequence: CASSLVSGGVSEQFF. CDR3 DNA: TGTGCCAGCAGCTTGGTGTCCGGGGGGGTGAGTGAGCAGTTCTTC.

CDR3 in amino acids: CAISGVKGQTDLETQYF. The CDR3 nucleotides read TGTGCCATCAGTGGTGTTAAGGGGCAAACGGATTTAGAGACCCAGTACTTC. The chain links TRBV10-3 to TRBJ2-5; a possible D gene is TRBD1 (5 bases). The CDR3 extends over 17 amino acids. V lost 4 bases and J 4 bases, leaving 22 bases between the germline ends. Germline CDR1 is ENHRY and CDR2 is SYGVKD.

This clone came up once. The V gene is TRBV5-4, the J gene TRBJ2-2; 16 positions match TRBD2. V shed 4 bases, J shed 3 bases, and the junction held 12 bases outside the gene matches. This CDR3 comprises 20 residues. Germline CDR1 and CDR2: SGHNT and YYREEE (reference sequence). CDR3 bases: TGTGCCAGCAGCACTAGCCCGGGACTAGCGGGAGGGCCCTACACCGGGGAGCTGTTTTTT. Amino acid sequence: CASSTSPGLAGGPYTGELFF.

The J gene is TRBJ1-3, the V gene TRBV6-5, with 11 bases that match TRBD1. CDR1 is MNHEY, CDR2 SVGAGI, per germline. The CDR3 is 15 amino acids. The V and J ends lost 7 bases and 2 bases, in that order; junction bases with no gene match: 4. The CDR3 nucleotides are TGTGCCAGCAAACGGACAGGGGGCACTGGAAACACCATATATTTT. This gives the protein CASKRTGGTGNTIYF.

This sequence joins TRBV27 and TRBJ2-1; no firm D call. The CDR3 sequence is 12 residues long. Germline V lookup: CDR1 MNHEY, CDR2 SMNVEV (reference sequence). Trimming left V 4 bases short and J 7 bases short, with 8 bases between. This CDR3 is CASSSLGNEQFF. CDR3 in DNA: TGTGCCAGCAGTTCCCTAGGTAATGAGCAGTTCTTC.

The CDR3 region is CASRRDRGQSYEQYF. The CDR3 DNA reads TGTGCCAGCCGGCGGGACAGGGGGCAATCCTACGAGCAGTACTTC. The chain combines TRBV28 with TRBJ2-7, with 12 bases aligning to TRBD1. The CDR3 has 15 amino acids. The germline gives CDR1 MDHEN, CDR2 SYDVKM. V was pared by 8 bases and J by 1 base, with 6 bases of the junction left unmatched.

In this sample, this clone turned up once. This chain connects TRBV4-1 to TRBJ2-7; possibly TRBD1 for D (6 bases). V shed 2 bases and J shed 0 bases, with 17 bases lying between them. The CDR3 spans 17 residues. Germline loops: CDR1 MGHRA, CDR2 YSYEKL. This chain's CDR3 is CASSQTPGTKSSYEQYF. The CDR3 bases are TGCGCCAGCAGCCAAACCCCCGGGACAAAGAGCTCCTACGAGCAGTACTTC.

The chain recombines TRBV29-1 with TRBJ2-7, with a possible D match to TRBD2 (7 bases). Trimming left V 6 bases short and J 3 bases short, with 21 bases between. This CDR3 comprises 15 residues. Germline values: CDR1 SQVTM, CDR2 ANQGSEA. The CDR3 nucleotides read TGCAGCGTCAAAGGGGGGGCCGGCGAATACTACGAGCAGTACTTC. Translating it yields CSVKGGAGEYYEQYF.

The CDR3 protein is CASSAGGPYNEQFF. For the CDR3, the DNA is TGTGCCAGCAGCGCGGGAGGCCCCTACAATGAGCAGTTCTTC. V is TRBV6-1 and J is TRBJ2-1, with TRBD2 identical over 8 bases. This CDR3 is built from 14 residues. The V gene's germline CDR1 is MNHNS and CDR2 SASEGT. Losses at the gene ends were 6 bases for V and 2 bases for J; bases not matched to a gene: 3.

V is TRBV27 and J is TRBJ1-1, with no clear D. The CDR3 has 13 residues. V lost 2 bases and J lost 0, with 4 bases in between. Per germline, CDR1 MNHEY and CDR2 SMNVEV (reference sequence). The CDR3 nucleotides are TGTGCCAGCAGTTTAACACTGAACACTGAAGCTTTCTTT. It codes for CASSLTLNTEAFF.

The genes are TRBV6-5 and TRBJ2-1; 9 bases are shared with TRBD1. With V trimmed by 6 bases and J by 4 bases, 7 bases remained unmatched. The CDR3 sequence is 15 residues long. The germline V gene has CDR1 MNHEY and CDR2 SVGAGI. The CDR3, as DNA: TGTGCCAGCAGACGAGCGGGACAGGGATACAATGAGCAGTTCTTC. This codes for CASRRAGQGYNEQFF.

The gene calls are TRBV5-5 and TRBJ2-7, with TRBD1 matching over 10 bases. Germline lookup yields CDR1 SGHKS and CDR2 YYEKEE (reference sequence). The CDR3 has 15 residues. The J segment lost 2 bases and the V segment lost 1 base, leaving 3 bases of the junction unmatched. CDR3 coding DNA: TGTGCCAGCAGCTTGTCGGGACAGGGGCCCTACGAGCAGTACTTC. Encoded protein: CASSLSGQGPYEQYF.

The chain carries TRBV18 and TRBJ2-5; TRBD2 is a possible D gene (6 bases). CDR3 length: 16 amino acids. Germline CDR1 is KGHSH and CDR2 is LQKENI. V lost 1 base and J 4 bases, leaving 16 bases between the germline ends. The CDR3 loop reads CASSPRRDARGETQYF. The CDR3 DNA reads TGTGCCAGCTCACCACGGAGGGACGCTCGGGGAGAGACCCAGTACTTC.

V is TRBV6-5 and J is TRBJ2-5; D might be TRBD1 (7 bases). CDR1 and CDR2 (germline): MNHEY, SVGAGI. The CDR3 contains 15 residues. Trimming left V 6 bases short and J 5 bases short, with 19 bases between. CDR3 region: CASSRGAGRGETQYF. The CDR3, as DNA: TGTGCCAGCAGCAGGGGGGCAGGAAGGGGCGAGACCCAGTACTTC.

This clone was seen just once. This sample also contains other DNA sequences that code for the same CDR3. The chain combines TRBV5-1 with TRBJ2-3; no clear D. This CDR3 is built from 14 residues. The germline V gene encodes CDR1 SGHRS and CDR2 YFSETQ. Trimming removed 0 bases at V and 0 bases at J, with 5 bases between. This CDR3 is CASSLATSTDTQYF. The CDR3 DNA reads TGCGCCAGCAGCTTGGCGACTAGCACAGATACGCAGTATTTT.

The rearrangement joins TRBV5-6 to TRBJ1-1; unclear D gene. The CDR3 has 13 amino acids. CDR1 and CDR2 from the germline V gene are SGHDT and YYEEEE. The ends were cut back, 4 bases at V and 1 base at J, with 8 bases in the middle. This CDR3 reads CASSHYKNTEAFF. CDR3 DNA: TGTGCCAGCAGCCATTACAAGAACACTGAAGCTTTCTTT. Looking up the rest from reference TRBV5-6 and TRBJ1-1 gives the full variable domain: DAGVTQSPTHLIKTRGQQVTLRCSPKSGHDTVSWYQQALGQGPQFIFQYYEEEERQRGNFPDRFSGHQFPNYSSELNVNALLLGDSALYLCASSHYKNTEAFFGQGTRLTVV.

The rearrangement links TRBV10-1 to TRBJ2-1, with unresolved D. The length of the CDR3 is 13 residues. CDR1 is WNHNN, CDR2 SYGVQD, per germline (reference sequence). Trimming removed 5 bases at V and 10 bases at J, with 15 bases between. The chain's CDR3 is CASSPAGNGEQFF. In DNA, the CDR3 is TGCGCCAGCAGTCCAGCCGGAAACGGGGAGCAGTTCTTC.

Only one count was recorded for this clone. The chain recombines TRBV19 with TRBJ2-7; 10 bases align to TRBD1. Trimming removed 6 bases from V and 8 bases from J; junction bases left unmatched: 7. This CDR3 comprises 13 residues. From germline, CDR1 is LNHDA and CDR2 SQIVND (reference sequence). The CDR3 sequence: CASRRGQGEKQYF. As DNA, the CDR3 is TGTGCCAGTAGACGCGGACAGGGGGAAAAGCAGTACTTC.